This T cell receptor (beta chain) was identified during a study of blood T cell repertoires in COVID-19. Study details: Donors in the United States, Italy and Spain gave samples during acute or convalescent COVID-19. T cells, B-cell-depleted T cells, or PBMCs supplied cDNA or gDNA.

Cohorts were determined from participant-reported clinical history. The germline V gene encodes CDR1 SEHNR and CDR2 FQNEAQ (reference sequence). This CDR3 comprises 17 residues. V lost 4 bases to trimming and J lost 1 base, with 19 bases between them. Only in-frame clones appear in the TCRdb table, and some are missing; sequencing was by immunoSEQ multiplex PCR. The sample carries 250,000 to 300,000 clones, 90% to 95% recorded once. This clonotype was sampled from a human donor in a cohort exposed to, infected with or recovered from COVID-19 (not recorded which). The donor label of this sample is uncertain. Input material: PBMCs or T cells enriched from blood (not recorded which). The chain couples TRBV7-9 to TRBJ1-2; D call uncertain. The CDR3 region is CASSSLRGVTDNYGYTF. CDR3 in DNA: TGTGCCAGCAGCTCTTTACGCGGGGTGACGGATAACTATGGCTACACCTTC.